This entry features one TCR beta chain sequence. Per the original data handling: From reference gene primer amplification, estimates of nucleated cell counts were derived. Repertoires were generated with immunoSEQ multiplex PCR, while TCRdb's copy carries only in-frame clones and drops some. V, J and clone size are those of that table, while D and trimming were read from the DNA. The sample shows roughly 230,000 clones, about 86% of them seen only once. This sample is part of a study of blood T cell repertoires in COVID-19. Individuals drawn from 24 US areas were roughly 18 to 95 years old. Participants were placed into cohorts based on the clinical history they reported. The sequence came from a man aged 50 to 59 who had recovered from COVID-19. Sequenced sample: PBMCs or T cells enriched from blood (not recorded which).

CDR3 in DNA: TGTGCCAGCAGCTCTACAGGGGGCGCCTACGAAAAACTGTTTTTT. Its translation is CASSSTGGAYEKLFF. The chain is built from TRBV9 and TRBJ1-4, with 9 bases aligning to TRBD1. The CDR3 contains 15 residues. Unmatched junction bases numbered 9, after V lost 4 bases and J lost 8 bases. CDR1 SGDLS and CDR2 YYNGEE come from the germline V gene. Variable domain in full (rest from reference TRBV9 and TRBJ1-4): DSGVTQTPKHLITATGQRVTLRCSPRSGDLSVYWYQQSLDQGLQFLIQYYNGEERAKGNILERFSAQQFPDLHSELNLSSLELGDSALYFCASSSTGGAYEKLFFGSGTQLSVL.